This T cell receptor beta chain was found in a study of OX40 agonist ivuxolimab in advanced cancers. Overall study context: Administration of intravenous ivuxolimab to patients occurred every 2 weeks at 0.01 to 10 mg/kg. Patients receiving dose escalation had hepatocellular carcinoma, melanoma, renal cell or head and neck cancer. In three patients, partial responses were observed, one with hepatocellular carcinoma and two with cutaneous melanoma.

Method: immunoSEQ multiplex PCR; TCRdb's copy keeps in-frame clones and lacks some. Of about 82,000 clones in the sample, roughly 83% are singletons; the top ten hold approximately 0.85%. The starting material was CD4+ or CD8+ T cells sorted from blood, obtained in a trial of the OX40 agonist ivuxolimab. The source is an adult with an advanced solid tumor such as melanoma, head and neck, liver or kidney cancer.

The CDR3 region is CASSFSTVSGNTIYF. The CDR3 DNA reads TGTGCCAGCAGCTTCTCGACGGTCTCTGGAAACACCATATATTTT. The chain uses TRBV7-2 and TRBJ1-3; no clear D. The germline V and J ends were trimmed by 3 bases and 0 bases, with 9 bases remaining between them. The CDR3 sequence is 15 residues long. Germline CDR1 reads SGHTA; CDR2 reads FQGNSA. The variable domain in full, with the rest retrieved from reference TRBV7-2 and TRBJ1-3, is GAGVSQSPSNKVTEKGKDVELRCDPISGHTALYWYRQSLGQGLEFLIYFQGNSAPDKSGLPSDRFSAERTGGSVSTLTIQRTQQEDSAVYLCASSFSTVSGNTIYFGEGSWLTVV.